This T cell receptor (beta chain) was sequenced in a study of spatial heterogeneity in lung cancer. Overall study context: Those follow-up PBMC samples that were available underwent sequencing, at a median interval of roughly two years following resection.

Germline trimming cut 4 bases from V and 3 bases from J; bases unmatched to any gene: 3. Germline V gene data show CDR1 as SNHLY and CDR2 as FYNNEI. This CDR3 has 15 amino acids. Via MiXCR, TCRdb re-called the 5' RACE reads, giving one row per CDR3 protein. This sample has around 18,000 distinct CDR3 sequences, with 7% to 10% found just once. Time point meaning: blood at routine non-recurrence follow-up after resection. From tumor, nontumor lung or frozen PBMC, whole RNA was taken unsorted for sequencing. In its sample, this clonotype was seen many times. The receptor was derived from a male donor with early-stage non-small cell lung cancer. This specimen consisted of PBMCs, obtained at follow-up. V usage is TRBV2 and J usage is TRBJ2-5; 12 nucleotides align to TRBD2. The CDR3 bases are TGTGCCAGCAGTGGACTAGCGGGAGCTGAAGAGACCCAGTACTTC. Protein sequence: CASSGLAGAEETQYF.